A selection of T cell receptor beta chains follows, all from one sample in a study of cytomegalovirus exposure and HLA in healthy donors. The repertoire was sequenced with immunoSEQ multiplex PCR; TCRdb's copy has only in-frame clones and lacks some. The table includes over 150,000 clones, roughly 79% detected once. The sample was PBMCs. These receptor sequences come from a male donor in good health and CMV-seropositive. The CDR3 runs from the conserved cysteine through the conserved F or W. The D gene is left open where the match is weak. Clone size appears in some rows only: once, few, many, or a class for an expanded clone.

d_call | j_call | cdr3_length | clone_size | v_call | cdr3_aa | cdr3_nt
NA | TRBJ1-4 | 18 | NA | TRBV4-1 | CASSQEGAGRGVSEKLFF | TGCGCCAGCAGCCAAGAGGGGGCAGGGAGAGGGGTCAGTGAAAAACTGTTTTTT
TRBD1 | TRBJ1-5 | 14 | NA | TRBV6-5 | CASSYGQADQPQHF | TGTGCCAGCAGTTACGGACAGGCAGATCAGCCCCAGCATTTT
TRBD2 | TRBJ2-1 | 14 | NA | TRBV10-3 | CAIAGTSGEYEQFF | TGTGCCATCGCCGGGACTAGCGGGGAGTATGAGCAGTTCTTC
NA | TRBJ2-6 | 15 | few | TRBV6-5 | CASTNPGSGANVLTF | TGTGCCAGCACCAACCCGGGGTCTGGGGCCAACGTCCTGACTTTC
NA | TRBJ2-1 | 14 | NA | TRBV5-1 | CASSLLGGLDEQFF | TGCGCCAGCAGCTTGTTAGGAGGGTTGGACGAGCAGTTCTTC
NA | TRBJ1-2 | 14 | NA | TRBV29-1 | CSVEDRVGLYGYTF | TGCAGCGTTGAAGATCGGGTGGGTCTCTATGGCTACACCTTC
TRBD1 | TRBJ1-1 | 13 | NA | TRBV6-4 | CASSRDRGTEAFF | TGTGCCAGCAGTAGGGACAGGGGCACTGAAGCTTTCTTT
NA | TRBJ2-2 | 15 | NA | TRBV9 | CASSVGSANTGELFF | TGTGCCAGCAGCGTAGGGTCAGCGAACACCGGGGAGCTGTTTTTT
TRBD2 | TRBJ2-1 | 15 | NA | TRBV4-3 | CASSVLAGKYNEQFF | TGCGCCAGCAGCGTCTTAGCGGGGAAATACAATGAGCAGTTCTTC
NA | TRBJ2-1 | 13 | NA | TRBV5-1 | CASSPGSYNEQFF | TGCGCCAGCAGCCCCGGGAGTTACAATGAGCAGTTCTTC
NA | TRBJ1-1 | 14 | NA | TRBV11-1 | CASSFGGWNTEAFF | TGTGCCAGCAGCTTCGGGGGATGGAACACTGAAGCTTTCTTT
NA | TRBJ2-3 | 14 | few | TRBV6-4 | CASSDSGATDTQYF | TGTGCCAGCAGTGACTCGGGGGCCACAGATACGCAGTATTTT